The 11 T cell receptor beta chains in this list originate from one sample, sequenced in a study of cytomegalovirus exposure and HLA in healthy donors. PCR amplification relied on 60 Vbeta primers (plus 13 Jbeta primers). The protocol was immunoSEQ multiplex PCR, while the TCRdb copy is restricted to in-frame clones and leaves out a portion. This table holds about 72,000 clones, 65% to 70% found once. Sequenced material: PBMCs. These receptors all stem from a man in his forties or fifties in good health and CMV-seropositive.

The rearrangement joins TRBV7-2 to TRBJ2-1; D not certain. The CDR3 extends over 12 amino acids. V lost 3 bases and J lost 8, with 8 bases in between. Looked up from germline, CDR1 is SGHTA and CDR2 is FQGNSA. The CDR3 DNA follows: TGTGCCAGCAGCTTCCCCGCGGATGAGCAGTTCTTC. Protein product: CASSFPADEQFF.

V is TRBV27 and J is TRBJ1-5; maybe TRBD1 (6 bases). The CDR3 covers 15 residues. CDR1 MNHEY and CDR2 SMNVEV come from the germline V gene (reference sequence). Trimming left V 4 bases short and J 5 bases short, with 15 bases between. CDR3 sequence (DNA): TGTGCCAGCAGTTCCCCAGGGGAGGGGGATCAGCCCCAGCATTTT. Its translation is CASSSPGEGDQPQHF.

In the case of this clone: Compared with germline, one end of the junction differs, possibly owing to a read error. The gene calls are TRBV6-5 and TRBJ1-4; possible D gene TRBD1, 6 bases. This CDR3 comprises 16 residues. Germline CDR1 reads MNHEY; CDR2 reads SVGAGI. The CDR3 protein is CASSYSGGRANEKLFF. The CDR3 region has the DNA TGTGCCAGCAGTTACTCGGGGGGGCGGGCTAATGAAAAATTGTTTTTT.

This clone was seen more than once but under ten times. The rearrangement links TRBV5-6 to TRBJ2-5; unclear D gene. CDR3 size: 12 residues. The ends were cut back, 2 bases at V and 2 bases at J, with 4 bases in the middle. The germline V gene has CDR1 SGHDT and CDR2 YYEEEE. CDR3 sequence: CASSFLQETQYF. Written as DNA, the CDR3 is TGTGCCAGCAGCTTCTTACAAGAGACCCAGTACTTC. Together with reference TRBV5-6 and TRBJ2-5, the CDR3 gives the full variable domain: DAGVTQSPTHLIKTRGQQVTLRCSPKSGHDTVSWYQQALGQGPQFIFQYYEEEERQRGNFPDRFSGHQFPNYSSELNVNALLLGDSALYLCASSFLQETQYFGPGTRLLVL.

The chain combines TRBV19 with TRBJ1-1; no reliable D call. This CDR3 has 13 amino acids. The V gene lost 8 bases and the J gene lost 0 bases, with 10 bases spanning the gap. Germline assignment: CDR1 LNHDA and CDR2 SQIVND (reference sequence). Here the CDR3 reads CASFAFLNTEAFF. CDR3 DNA: TGTGCCAGTTTTGCGTTCTTGAACACTGAAGCTTTCTTT.

The gene calls are TRBV5-6 and TRBJ2-5; no clear D. Germline V gives CDR1 SGHDT, CDR2 YYEEEE. Trimming cost V 3 bases and J 2 bases, with 23 bases left between them. The CDR3 is 18 residues long. The chain's CDR3 is CASSYEPWSLFRQETQYF. In nucleotides, the CDR3 is TGTGCCAGCAGCTACGAACCTTGGAGCCTATTTAGGCAAGAGACCCAGTACTTC.

This clone was detected a few times. This chain connects TRBV29-1 to TRBJ1-2, with D possibly being TRBD1 (6 bases). Trimming shortened V by 6 bases and J by 2 bases, and 16 bases separated the two germline ends. The CDR3 is 14 amino acids. Germline CDR1 is SQVTM and CDR2 is ANQGSEA. The CDR3 sequence: CSVPRGGANYGYTF. In DNA, the CDR3 is TGCAGCGTCCCCCGAGGGGGGGCAAACTATGGCTACACCTTC. The full variable domain, its missing parts supplied by reference TRBV29-1 and TRBJ1-2, is SAVISQKPSRDICQRGTSLTIQCQVDSQVTMMFWYRQQPGQSLTLIATANQGSEATYESGFVIDKFPISRPNLTFSTLTVSNMSPEDSSIYLCSVPRGGANYGYTFGSGTRLTVV.

This clone was detected a few times. The genes are TRBV5-1 and TRBJ2-5, with 9 bases that match TRBD2. The CDR3 is made up of 16 amino acids. Germline V CDR1 and CDR2: SGHRS, YFSETQ. Trimming took 4 bases from V and 3 from J; bases not matched to a gene: 10. Written as DNA, the CDR3 is TGCGCCAGCAGCCGGGACGCGGGGGGGCGAGAAGAGACCCAGTACTTC. Its translation: CASSRDAGGREETQYF.

The chain joins TRBV4-1 to TRBJ2-1; tentative D call: TRBD1 (6 bases). This CDR3 region has 15 residues. Deletions cut 0 bases from V and 3 bases from J, with 9 bases between. Germline CDR1 and CDR2: MGHRA and YSYEKL. The CDR3 DNA reads as TGCGCCAGCAGCCAAGAGGGGGCGAACTACAATGAGCAGTTCTTC. Amino acid sequence: CASSQEGANYNEQFF.

The chain employs TRBV28 and TRBJ1-2; 7 bases agree with TRBD1. With V trimmed by 2 bases and J by 2 bases, 8 bases remained unmatched. Germline V gives CDR1 MDHEN, CDR2 SYDVKM. The CDR3 is made up of 16 amino acids. The CDR3 DNA is TGTGCCAGCAGTTTAGTCGGGACAGCTGCAAACTATGGCTACACCTTC. Residues: CASSLVGTAANYGYTF.

J is TRBJ2-7 and V is TRBV2; no clear D. Germline CDR1 and CDR2: SNHLY and FYNNEI. The V end lost 9 bases, the J end lost 1 base, and 13 bases lay between the germline ends. The CDR3 sequence is 13 residues long. This CDR3 reads CASLQAVSYEQYF. The CDR3 DNA reads as TGTGCCAGTCTGCAGGCAGTTTCCTACGAGCAGTACTTC.